The source of this T cell receptor beta chain is a study of shared clonotypes between healthy human individuals. Study context: Each donor's CD4 naive and CD4 memory cells filled three plates apiece, CD8 naive two, and CD8 memory one. Study observations and caveats: Shared across a few donors were around 5% of the naive CD4 clonotypes. Donors were few, which limited the genetic and exposure-history diversity represented.

In regard to this clone: Its antigen is undetermined.

This CDR3 contains 15 residues. The junction had 9 bases not matched to a gene; V was cut back by 4 bases and J by 4 bases. The V gene's germline CDR1 is PRHDT and CDR2 FYEKMQ (reference sequence). Profiling relied on immunoSEQ multiplex PCR, and the TCRdb table lists in-frame clones only, not all of them. The table shows 2 million to 2.5 million clones, with 95% occurring only once. The sample was naive CD4+ T cells sorted from blood. Subset described: CD45RA+ positively selected. J is TRBJ1-2 and V is TRBV13, with 7 bases aligning to TRBD1. The sequence was obtained from a man younger than 35 in good health. The CDR3 nucleotides read TGTGCCAGCAGCTCCCCGGGACAGCTAATCTATGGCTACACCTTC. Its protein is CASSSPGQLIYGYTF.